This T cell receptor (beta chain) was profiled in a study of CD4 T cell repertoires in COVID-19. TCRdb's table, derived via immunoSEQ multiplex PCR, lists solely in-frame clones and lacks some. The sample lists some 80,000 clones, 83% occurring once. Samples came from patients recovered from mild-to-severe COVID-19. No culture step preceded sequencing of the ex vivo isolated memory T cells. This CDR3 comprises 19 residues. V dropped 3 bases and J dropped 4; count of bases not matched to a gene: 15. Per the germline V gene, CDR1 is SEHNR and CDR2 is FQNEAQ (reference sequence). The sequencing here drew on CD4+ T cells from peripheral blood, taken after recovery from COVID-19. This receptor was identified in a human donor who had COVID-19. This chain links TRBV7-9 with TRBJ2-6; 7 bases match TRBD1. The CDR3 DNA reads as TGTGCCAGCAGCTTGTGGCCAGGGGGTAAAAGTTCAGGGGCCAACGTCCTGACTTTC. Amino acids: CASSLWPGGKSSGANVLTF.